A selection of T cell receptor beta chains follows, all from one sample in a study of cytomegalovirus exposure and HLA in healthy donors. Data came from immunoSEQ multiplex PCR; TCRdb stores just in-frame clones and leaves some out. In the table there are approximately 180,000 clones, about three quarters of which are singletons. The sample consisted of PBMCs. The receptors were sampled from a woman aged 40 to 55 in good health and CMV-seronegative. The CDR3 runs from the conserved cysteine through the conserved F or W. D genes are given only for firm matches. Clone size is not always given. Where it is, it says once, few, many or a class for expanded clones.

size	D	V	J	DNA	CDR3
-	-	TRBV7-9	TRBJ1-1	TGTGCCAGCAGCTTAGACGGGGGGAGGACTGAAGCTTTCTTT	CASSLDGGRTEAFF
-	-	TRBV19	TRBJ1-2	TGTGCCAGTAGTATAATAGGGGATGGCTACACCTTC	CASSIIGDGYTF
-	-	TRBV21-1	TRBJ1-5	TGTGCCAGCAGCAACCCGAGCCGCGGGGGCCTTCTTGAGGGGGCCCAGCATTTT	CASSNPSRGGLLEGAQHF
-	-	TRBV27	TRBJ2-2	TGTGCCAGCCGCAGGGATTCCGGGGAGCTGTTTTTT	CASRRDSGELFF
once	TRBD2	TRBV11-1	TRBJ2-1	TGTGCCAGCAACAAAGGATGGTGGGAGGGTGACAATGAGCAGTTCTTC	CASNKGWWEGDNEQFF
-	-	TRBV5-1	TRBJ2-6	TGCGCCAGCGTGGGCGGTGGGAGAGCTGGGGCCAACGTCCTGACTTTC	CASVGGGRAGANVLTF
few	-	TRBV4-3	TRBJ1-2	TGCGCCAGCAGCCCTGGAGGTGGTGATGGCTACACCTTC	CASSPGGGDGYTF
-	TRBD2	TRBV2	TRBJ2-4	TGTGCCAGCAGCCCCCTAGCGGTCTATGGCATTCAGTACTTC	CASSPLAVYGIQYF
few	-	TRBV15	TRBJ1-4	TGTGCCACCAGCAGAAACAGGGAACCTTATGAAAAACTGTTTTTT	CATSRNREPYEKLFF
-	TRBD1	TRBV29-1	TRBJ1-1	TGCAGCTTACTAGGAGACAGGGGCACTGAAGCTTTCTTT	CSLLGDRGTEAFF
-	-	TRBV7-9	TRBJ1-2	TGTGCCAGCAGCCCCGTACTCTATGGCTACACCTTC	CASSPVLYGYTF
-	-	TRBV6-5	TRBJ1-2	TGTGCCAGCAGCCCTCCAGGGGTTGCTAACTATGGCTACACCTTC	CASSPPGVANYGYTF
-	-	TRBV11-3	TRBJ1-1	TGTGCCAGCAGCTTAGTCGGGGGGATGAACACTGAAGCTTTCTTT	CASSLVGGMNTEAFF
-	-	TRBV7-2	TRBJ1-2	TGTGCCAGCAGCTTAAAGTCGAGTGCCTATGGCTACACCTTC	CASSLKSSAYGYTF
-	-	TRBV29-1	TRBJ2-1	TGCAGCGTAAGTCAGGGCTACAATGAGCAGTTCTTC	CSVSQGYNEQFF
once	-	TRBV7-9	TRBJ1-3	TGTTCCAGCAGCTCCGGGACTATCGGAGACACCATATATTTT	CSSSSGTIGDTIYF
-	TRBD2	TRBV10-2	TRBJ2-1	TGCGCCACCAGAGCGGGAACCTACAATGAGCAGTTCTTC	CATRAGTYNEQFF
-	-	TRBV10-3	TRBJ1-2	TGTGCCATCAGTGAGGGCAACTATGGCTACACCTTC	CAISEGNYGYTF
-	TRBD1	TRBV4-3	TRBJ1-1	TGCGCCAGCAGCCAAGGACTGGGACAGATGAACACTGAAGCTTTCTTT	CASSQGLGQMNTEAFF
-	-	TRBV28	TRBJ1-2	TGTGCCAGCAGTTCCGCCTCAGGGTTAAGCTATGGCTACACCTTC	CASSSASGLSYGYTF
-	TRBD1	TRBV6-1	TRBJ1-3	TGTGCCAGCAGCGAACGGGACAGGGGTTCTGCTGGAAACACCATATATTTT	CASSERDRGSAGNTIYF
-	TRBD2	TRBV7-3	TRBJ2-1	TGTGCCAGCAGCCTTAGCGGGAATATCCATGAGCAGTTCTTC	CASSLSGNIHEQFF
-	TRBD1	TRBV7-9	TRBJ2-2	TGTGCCAGCAGCTTTAACCCAGGGGGCCTTTCCGGGGAGCTGTTTTTT	CASSFNPGGLSGELFF
-	TRBD2	TRBV29-1	TRBJ2-1	TGCAGCGTTACCCCCGGGCTAGCGGGAGTCAATGAGCAGTTCTTC	CSVTPGLAGVNEQFF
-	-	TRBV5-1	TRBJ1-5	TGCGCCAGCAGCTTGGGGCAGGCCCATCAGCCCCAGCATTTT	CASSLGQAHQPQHF
-	-	TRBV18	TRBJ1-2	TGTGCCAGCTCACCACCGACACTTAACTATGGCTACACCTTC	CASSPPTLNYGYTF
-	-	TRBV5-1	TRBJ2-4	TGCGCCAGCAGCTTTGACAGGCTAGCCAAAAACATTCAGTACTTC	CASSFDRLAKNIQYF
-	-	TRBV30	TRBJ1-5	TGTGCCTGGAGGTCCAACCGGGGTTATAGCAATCAGCCCCAGCATTTT	CAWRSNRGYSNQPQHF
-	-	TRBV5-6	TRBJ2-4	TGTGCCAGCAGCTTGGGGGGCAGGACCTTAGCCAAAAACATTCAGTACTTC	CASSLGGRTLAKNIQYF
-	TRBD1	TRBV9	TRBJ1-5	TGTGCCAGCAGCGTGGGGACAGTTAGCAATCAGCCCCAGCATTTT	CASSVGTVSNQPQHF
-	TRBD1	TRBV19	TRBJ1-4	TGTGCCAGTAGAATCGGGACAGGGAGCGAAAAACTGTTTTTT	CASRIGTGSEKLFF
-	TRBD1	TRBV5-6	TRBJ1-1	TGTGCCAGCAGCCCTACGACAGGGAAGAACACTGAAGCTTTCTTT	CASSPTTGKNTEAFF
-	-	TRBV4-3	TRBJ2-7	TGCGCCAGCAGCCAAAACCCTAACCCTACCTCGGGATCCTACGAGCAGTACTTC	CASSQNPNPTSGSYEQYF
-	TRBD1	TRBV25-1	TRBJ1-2	TGTGCCAGCAGTGGGGTGGACAGGGGGATCAACTATGGCTACACCTTC	CASSGVDRGINYGYTF
-	-	TRBV11-3	TRBJ1-2	TGTGCCAGCAGCCACCAGAGAGGGCGCGGCTACACCTTC	CASSHQRGRGYTF
-	-	TRBV7-8	TRBJ1-5	TGTGCCAGCAGTTTCCGGGAGGATCAGCCCCAGCATTTT	CASSFREDQPQHF
few	TRBD2	TRBV5-1	TRBJ2-1	TGCGCCAGCAGCTCGCCTCAACTAGCGGGAGGCTCCTACAATGAGCAGTTCTTC	CASSSPQLAGGSYNEQFF
few	TRBD1	TRBV7-3	TRBJ2-3	TGTGCCAGCAGCTCTCCGGGACAGCCTAATACGCAGTATTTT	CASSSPGQPNTQYF
-	-	TRBV19	TRBJ2-7	TGTGCCAGTAGTATAAGCCCTGGCGAGCAGTACTTC	CASSISPGEQYF
-	-	TRBV9	TRBJ1-2	TGTGCCAGCAGCGTTGGTACGGTGCTCTCCTATGGCTACACCTTC	CASSVGTVLSYGYTF
-	TRBD2	TRBV7-4	TRBJ2-3	TGTGCCAGCAGCTTAGTTGGACTAGCGGGGGATACGCAGTATTTT	CASSLVGLAGDTQYF
once	-	TRBV18	TRBJ2-1	TGTGCCAGCTCACCACCCACAGGGTTCAATGAGCAGTTCTTC	CASSPPTGFNEQFF